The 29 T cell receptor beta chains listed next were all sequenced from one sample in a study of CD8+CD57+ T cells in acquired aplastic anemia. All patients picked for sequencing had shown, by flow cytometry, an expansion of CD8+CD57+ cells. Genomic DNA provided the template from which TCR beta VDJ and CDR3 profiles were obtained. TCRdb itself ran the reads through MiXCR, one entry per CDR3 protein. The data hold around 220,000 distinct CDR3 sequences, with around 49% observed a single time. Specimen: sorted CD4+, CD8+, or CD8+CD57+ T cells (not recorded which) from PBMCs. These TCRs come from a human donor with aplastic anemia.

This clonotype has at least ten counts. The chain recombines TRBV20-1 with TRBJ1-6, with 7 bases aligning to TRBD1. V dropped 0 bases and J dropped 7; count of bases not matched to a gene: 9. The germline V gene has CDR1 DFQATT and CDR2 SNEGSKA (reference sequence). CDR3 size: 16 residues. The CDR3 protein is CSARDGPTGFNSPLHF. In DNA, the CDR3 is TGCAGTGCTAGAGATGGACCGACAGGGTTCAATTCACCCCTCCACTTT.

The CDR3 DNA is TGTGCCACCAAAGGTGAGGGGGGGCCCGGGGCCAACGTCCTGACTTTC. Its protein product is CATKGEGGPGANVLTF. The chain couples TRBV24-1 to TRBJ2-6; tentative D call: TRBD2 (7 bases). Germline CDR1 reads KGHDR; CDR2 reads SFDVKD. Trimming shortened V by 8 bases and J by 4 bases, and 17 bases separated the two germline ends. The CDR3 covers 16 residues.

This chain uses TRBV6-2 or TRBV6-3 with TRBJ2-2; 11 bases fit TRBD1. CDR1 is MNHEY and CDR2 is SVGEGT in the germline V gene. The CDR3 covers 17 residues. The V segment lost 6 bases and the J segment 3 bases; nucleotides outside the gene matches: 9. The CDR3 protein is CASRPAAGQGDTGELFF. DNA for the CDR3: TGTGCCAGCAGGCCAGCAGCGGGACAGGGGGACACCGGGGAGCTGTTTTTT.

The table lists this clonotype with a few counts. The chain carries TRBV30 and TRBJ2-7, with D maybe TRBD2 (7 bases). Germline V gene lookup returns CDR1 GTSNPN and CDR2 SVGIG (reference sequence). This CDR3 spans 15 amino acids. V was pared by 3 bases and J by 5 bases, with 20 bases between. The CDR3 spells CAWRLHREGYHEQYF. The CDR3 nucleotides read TGTGCCTGGAGACTACACAGGGAGGGGTATCACGAGCAGTACTTC.

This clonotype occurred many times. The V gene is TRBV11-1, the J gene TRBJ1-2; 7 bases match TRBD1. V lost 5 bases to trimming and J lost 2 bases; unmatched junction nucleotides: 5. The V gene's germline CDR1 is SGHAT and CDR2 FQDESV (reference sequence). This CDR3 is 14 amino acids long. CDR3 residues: CASSRGQRNYGYTF. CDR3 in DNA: TGTGCCAGCAGCAGGGGACAGCGGAACTATGGCTACACCTTC.

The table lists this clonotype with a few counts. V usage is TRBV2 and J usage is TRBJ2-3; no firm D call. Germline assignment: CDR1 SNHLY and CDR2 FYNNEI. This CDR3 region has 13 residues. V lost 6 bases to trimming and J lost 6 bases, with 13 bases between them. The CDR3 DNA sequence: TGTGCCAGCAGCGAATACCTAGTCGATACGCAGTATTTT. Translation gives CASSEYLVDTQYF.

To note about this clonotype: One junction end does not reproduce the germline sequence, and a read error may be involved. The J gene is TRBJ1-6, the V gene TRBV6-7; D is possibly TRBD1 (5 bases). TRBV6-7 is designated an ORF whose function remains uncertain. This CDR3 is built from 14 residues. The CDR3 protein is CAISETVNNSPLHF. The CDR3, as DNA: TGTGCCATCAGTGAGACAGTTAATAATTCACCCCTCCACTTT.

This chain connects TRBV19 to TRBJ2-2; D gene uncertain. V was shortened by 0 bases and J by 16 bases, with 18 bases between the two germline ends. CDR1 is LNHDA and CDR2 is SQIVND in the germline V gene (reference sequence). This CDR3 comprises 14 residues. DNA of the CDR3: TGTGCCAGTAGTATAGATGCACAGCCTTCGATAAAGTTTTTT. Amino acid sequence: CASSIDAQPSIKFF.

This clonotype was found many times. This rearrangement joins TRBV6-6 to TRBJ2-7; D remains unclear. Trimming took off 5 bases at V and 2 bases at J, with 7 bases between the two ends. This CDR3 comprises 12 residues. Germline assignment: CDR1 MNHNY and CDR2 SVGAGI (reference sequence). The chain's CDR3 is CASSLNPYEQYF. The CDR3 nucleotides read TGTGCCAGCAGTCTAAACCCCTACGAGCAGTACTTC.

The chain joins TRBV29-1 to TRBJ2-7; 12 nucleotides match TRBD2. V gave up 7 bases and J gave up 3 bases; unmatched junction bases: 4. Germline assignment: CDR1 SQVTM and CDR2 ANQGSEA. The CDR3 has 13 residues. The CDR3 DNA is TGCAGCGCCAGACTAGCGGGAGTCTACGAGCAGTACTTC. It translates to CSARLAGVYEQYF.

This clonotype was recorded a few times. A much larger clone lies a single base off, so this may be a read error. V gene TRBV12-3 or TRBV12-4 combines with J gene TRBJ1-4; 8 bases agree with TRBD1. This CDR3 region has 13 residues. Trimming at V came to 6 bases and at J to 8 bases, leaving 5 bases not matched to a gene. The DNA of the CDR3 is TGTGCCAGCAGCACAGGGGGAGGGGAAAAACTGTTTTTT. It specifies CASSTGGGEKLFF.

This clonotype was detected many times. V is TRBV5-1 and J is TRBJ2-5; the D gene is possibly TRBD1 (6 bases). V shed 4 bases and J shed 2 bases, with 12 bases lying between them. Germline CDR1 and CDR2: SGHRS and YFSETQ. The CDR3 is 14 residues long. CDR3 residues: CASSLGQQQETQYF. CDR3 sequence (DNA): TGCGCCAGCAGCCTAGGACAGCAGCAAGAGACCCAGTACTTC.

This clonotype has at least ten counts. The CDR3, as DNA: TGTGCCAGCAGCCCATTCTCGGGACAGGGGAACAATGAGCAGTTCTTC. This codes for CASSPFSGQGNNEQFF. The chain joins TRBV7-6 to TRBJ2-1, with TRBD1 matching 10 bases. The CDR3 spans 16 residues. CDR1 SGHVS and CDR2 FNYEAQ come from the germline V gene. V lost 5 bases to trimming and J lost 5 bases; unmatched junction nucleotides: 9.

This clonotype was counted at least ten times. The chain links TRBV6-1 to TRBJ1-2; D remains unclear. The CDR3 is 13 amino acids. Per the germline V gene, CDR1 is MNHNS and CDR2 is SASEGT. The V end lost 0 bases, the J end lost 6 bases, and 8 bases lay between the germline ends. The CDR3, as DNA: TGTGCCAGCAGTGAAGCGGGGAAACATGGCTACACCTTC. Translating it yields CASSEAGKHGYTF.

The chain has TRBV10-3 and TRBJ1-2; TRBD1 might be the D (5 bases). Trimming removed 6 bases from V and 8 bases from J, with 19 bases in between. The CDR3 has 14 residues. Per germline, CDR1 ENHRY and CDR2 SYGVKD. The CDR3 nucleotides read TGTGCCATCAGACAGGACGGTAGCTTCTACGGCTACACCTTC. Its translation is CAIRQDGSFYGYTF.

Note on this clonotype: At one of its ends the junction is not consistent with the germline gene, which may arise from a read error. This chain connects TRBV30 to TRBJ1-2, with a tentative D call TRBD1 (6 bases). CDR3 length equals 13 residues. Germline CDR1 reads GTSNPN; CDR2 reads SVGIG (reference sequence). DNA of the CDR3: TGTGCCTGGACCGCAGGGGAGGCTGATGGCTACAACTTC. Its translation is CAWTAGEADGYNF.

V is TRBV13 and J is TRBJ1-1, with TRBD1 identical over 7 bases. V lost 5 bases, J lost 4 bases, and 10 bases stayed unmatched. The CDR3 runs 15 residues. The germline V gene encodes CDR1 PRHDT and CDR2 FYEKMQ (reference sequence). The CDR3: CASSPPGGLGTEAFF. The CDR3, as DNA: TGTGCCAGCAGCCCCCCAGGGGGGCTTGGCACTGAAGCTTTCTTT.

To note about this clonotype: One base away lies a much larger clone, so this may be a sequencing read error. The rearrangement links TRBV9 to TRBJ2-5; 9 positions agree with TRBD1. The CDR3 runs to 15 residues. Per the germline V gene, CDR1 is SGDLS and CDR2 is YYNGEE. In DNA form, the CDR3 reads TGTGCCGGCAGCGCCCAACAGGGGGCGGGGGAGACCCAGTACTTC. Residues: CAGSAQQGAGETQYF.

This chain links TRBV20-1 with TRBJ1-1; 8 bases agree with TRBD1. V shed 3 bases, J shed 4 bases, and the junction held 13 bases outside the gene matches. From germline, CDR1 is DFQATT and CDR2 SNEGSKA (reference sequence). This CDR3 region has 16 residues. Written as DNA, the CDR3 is TGCAGTGCTAGGGCGAGACAGGGGATAACCCGCACTGAAGCTTTCTTT. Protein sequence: CSARARQGITRTEAFF.

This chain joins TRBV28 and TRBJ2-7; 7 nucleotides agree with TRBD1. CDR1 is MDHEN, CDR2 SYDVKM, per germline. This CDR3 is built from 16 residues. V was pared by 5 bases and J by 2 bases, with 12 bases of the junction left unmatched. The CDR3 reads CASSGNTGDNTYEQYF. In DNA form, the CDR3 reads TGTGCCAGCAGTGGCAACACAGGGGATAATACCTACGAGCAGTACTTC.

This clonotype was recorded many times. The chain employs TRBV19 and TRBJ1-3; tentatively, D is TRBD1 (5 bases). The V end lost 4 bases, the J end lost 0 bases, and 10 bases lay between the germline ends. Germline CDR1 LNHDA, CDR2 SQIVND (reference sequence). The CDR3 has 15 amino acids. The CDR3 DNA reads TGTGCCAGTAGTACCGGACACTTCTCTGGAAACACCATATATTTT. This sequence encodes CASSTGHFSGNTIYF.

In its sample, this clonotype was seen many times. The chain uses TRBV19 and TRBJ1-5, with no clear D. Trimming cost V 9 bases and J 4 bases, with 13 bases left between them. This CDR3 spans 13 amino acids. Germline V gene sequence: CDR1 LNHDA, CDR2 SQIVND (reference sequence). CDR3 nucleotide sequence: TGTGCCAGCAAGGGAGGCCCGAATCAGCCCCAGCATTTT. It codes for CASKGGPNQPQHF. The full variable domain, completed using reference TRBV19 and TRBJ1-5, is DGGITQSPKYLFRKEGQNVTLSCEQNLNHDAMYWYRQDPGQGLRLIYYSQIVNDFQKGDIAEGYSVSREKKESFPLTVTSAQKNPTAFYLCASKGGPNQPQHFGDGTRLSIL.

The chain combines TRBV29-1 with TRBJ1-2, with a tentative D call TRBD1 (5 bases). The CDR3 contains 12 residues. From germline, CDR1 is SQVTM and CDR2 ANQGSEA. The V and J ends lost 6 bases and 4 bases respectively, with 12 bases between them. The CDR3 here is CSVRDGFYGYTF. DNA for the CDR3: TGCAGCGTGCGGGACGGATTCTATGGCTACACCTTC.

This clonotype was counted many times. CDR3 DNA: TGCGCCAGCAGCCGGACTAGCGGGGAGGCGGACACCGGGGAGCTGTTTTTT. Residues: CASSRTSGEADTGELFF. V usage is TRBV5-1 and J usage is TRBJ2-2; TRBD2 aligns across 12 bases. CDR1 is SGHRS and CDR2 is YFSETQ in the germline V gene. The CDR3 sequence is 17 residues long. V was pared by 4 bases and J by 3 bases, with 7 bases of the junction left unmatched.

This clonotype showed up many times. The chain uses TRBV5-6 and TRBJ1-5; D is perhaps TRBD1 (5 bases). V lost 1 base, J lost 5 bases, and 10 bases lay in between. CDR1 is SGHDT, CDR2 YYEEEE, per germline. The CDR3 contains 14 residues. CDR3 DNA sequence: TGTGCCAGCAGCTTGACGGGGGGGGATCAGCCCCAGCATTTT. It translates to CASSLTGGDQPQHF.

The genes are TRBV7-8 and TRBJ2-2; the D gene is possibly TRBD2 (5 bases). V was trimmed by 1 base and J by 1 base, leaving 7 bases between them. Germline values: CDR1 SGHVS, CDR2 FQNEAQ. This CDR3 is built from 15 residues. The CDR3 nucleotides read TGTGCCAGCAGCTTAGTTAGCGTGAACACCGGGGAGCTGTTTTTT. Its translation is CASSLVSVNTGELFF.

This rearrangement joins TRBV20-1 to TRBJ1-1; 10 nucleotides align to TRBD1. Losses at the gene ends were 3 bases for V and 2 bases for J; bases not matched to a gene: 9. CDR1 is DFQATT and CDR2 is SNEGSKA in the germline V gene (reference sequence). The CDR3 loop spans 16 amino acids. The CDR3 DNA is TGCAGTGCTAGTGCGGGACAGGGGCCCTTCAACACTGAAGCTTTCTTT. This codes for CSASAGQGPFNTEAFF.

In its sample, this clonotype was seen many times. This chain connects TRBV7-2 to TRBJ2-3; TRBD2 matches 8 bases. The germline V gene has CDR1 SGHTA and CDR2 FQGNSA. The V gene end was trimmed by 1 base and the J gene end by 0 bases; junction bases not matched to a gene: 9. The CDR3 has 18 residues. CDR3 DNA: TGTGCCAGCAGCTTAGATGCAAGCGGGGGTAGGAGCACAGATACGCAGTATTTT. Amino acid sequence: CASSLDASGGRSTDTQYF.

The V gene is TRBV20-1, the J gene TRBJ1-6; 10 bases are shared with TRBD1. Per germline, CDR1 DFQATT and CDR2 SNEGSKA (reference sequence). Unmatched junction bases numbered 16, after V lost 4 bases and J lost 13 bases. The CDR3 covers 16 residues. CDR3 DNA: TGCAGTGCTATCATTTCGGCCGGGACAGGGGAGCCTCCCCTCCACTTT. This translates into CSAIISAGTGEPPLHF.